The sequence of this T cell receptor (beta chain) was determined in a study of regulatory T cells in long-lasting Graves disease (dated by TCRdb to the early 2020s). About the full investigation: Persistent Graves' disease was defined as antithyroid drug treatment for over 5 years with persistently positive TSH receptor autoantibodies. Peripheral blood TCR sequencing and RNA sequencing compared persistent Graves' disease patients with newly diagnosed Graves' disease patients. The study was conducted in China and was registered as a clinical trial. Antithyroid drugs had been taken for 10 to 13 years on average by persistent Graves' disease patients in the clinical cohort. A total of 35 or so samples were covered by TCR sequencing, comprising some 13 persistent and 20 or so newly diagnosed Graves' disease patients. The investigation overall reported the following: A larger number of public clonotypes was shared among persistent patients (around 3,000) than among newly diagnosed patients (around 870). Because the primary lesion, thyroid tissue, could not be accessed, the study looked at peripheral blood alone. Lower TCR Shannon entropy and fewer highly expanded clones were observed in persistent Graves' disease patients than in newly diagnosed patients, which suggested clonal expansion. Only the TCR beta chain was sequenced and analyzed. The authors acknowledged the small sample size as a limitation that may reduce accuracy. TRBV28, TRBJ1-2 and TRBJ2-5 were preferentially used in persistent disease, while TRBV20-1 and TRBJ2-1 were favored in newly diagnosed disease.

This clonotype has only one observation. Its target antigen remains unknown. The junction does not match germline at one end; this may be a read error. Library preparation employed multiplex PCR. The instrument given in TCRdb is Illumina HiSeq 4000. CDR3 regions were amplified by Arm-PCR with iRepertoire HTBI primers to construct TCR beta libraries. PCR products were gel purified before sequencing. On the study's bioinformatics: Gene usage analysis of CDR3 amino acid clonotypes relied on the roughly 64 TRBV and 15 or so TRBJ segments identified across samples. COPE and FqMerger were used to merge filtered high-quality paired reads into contigs. BLAST was used to align contigs to the IMGT TRBV, TRBD and TRBJ reference genes, and CDR3 was defined following IMGT. Highly expanded clones were defined as clonotypes with a frequency above 0.1%. Repertoire diversity was measured by Shannon entropy, and V-J evenness by the Gini coefficient. Clonotypes shared by more than one individual were considered public. In-frame beta chains were kept once TCRdb had trimmed the public reads at Q25 with fastp and called clones with MiXCR. Rows are combined by CDR3 protein, so each entry shows the most common genes and DNA. These V and J calls rely on TCRdb rather than the paper's analysis. Counted in this sample were a few hundred thousand distinct CDR3 sequences; approximately 25% of them appeared once. The ten largest clones represent roughly a quarter of the sample.

In the paper's terms, the time point label means: persistent/refractory GD, antithyroid drugs over 5 years with positive TRAb. For both TCR sequencing and RNA sequencing, RNA was extracted from PBMCs in TRIzol. The diagnosis of Graves' disease followed American Thyroid Association guidelines. The patients came from an endocrinology department in Xi'an, China. Each patient gave approximately 9.7 milliliters of peripheral blood, collected in an EDTA anticoagulant tube. Ficoll Paque Plus density gradient separation was used to isolate PBMCs, and no further T cell sorting was done. An Agilent 2100 Bioanalyzer and agarose gel were used to check RNA quality, and a NanoDrop 2000 was used to measure RNA concentration. CDR3 length: 15 amino acids, cysteine to phenylalanine. Of the read, only the CDR3 DNA is kept; its 45 bases are in frame from base 1. Via the germline V gene (reference sequence), CDR1 is PRHDT and CDR2 FYEKMQ.

This sequence uses TRBV13 and TRBJ2-2, with no D gene named confidently. The sequencing used peripheral blood mononuclear cells (PBMCs), collected when the disease was refractory, from a patient treated with antithyroid drugs. This clonotype originated in a woman aged 40 to 50 with Graves disease. Donor details come from another sample of the same person, matched by shared clones. The CDR3 amino acid sequence is: CASSTGAPNTGELFF. Read as DNA, the sequence is TGCGCCAGCAGCACCGGCGCCCCGAACACCGGGGAGCTGTTTTTT.